One sample yielded the 26 T cell receptor beta chains listed below, sequenced in a study of vaccination and CD4 T cells after COVID-19. What these receptors recognize is not known. Described treatment: roughly 11-day PBMC culture with coronavirus spike peptide pools or control peptides (ViraFEST assay). The Oncomine TCR Beta short-read assay sequenced DNA from cultured CD4+ T cells. TCRdb passed the PCR reads through MiXCR, listing each CDR3 protein once. The sample includes 25,000 or so distinct CDR3 sequences, around 45% of them seen just once. This material consisted of CD4+ T cells from blood, cultured in vitro, taken before SARS-CoV-2 vaccination. The receptors were sampled from a human donor who received a COVID-19 vaccine.

This chain uses TRBV7-9 with TRBJ2-7, with TRBD2 as a possible D gene (5 bases). The CDR3 runs 14 residues. Trimming stripped 1 base from V and 2 bases from J, with 9 bases between. Germline values: CDR1 SEHNR, CDR2 FQNEAQ (reference sequence). This CDR3 is CASSLGGWPYEQYF. The CDR3 coding sequence is TGTGCCAGCAGCTTAGGAGGGTGGCCCTACGAGCAGTACTTC.

V is TRBV7-2 and J is TRBJ1-3, with a possible D match to TRBD1 (6 bases). V was trimmed by 1 base and J by 4 bases, leaving 14 bases between them. The CDR3 loop spans 16 amino acids. The V gene's germline CDR1 is SGHTA and CDR2 FQGNSA. The CDR3, as DNA: TGTGCCAGCAGCTTAGGAGGGGGGGCTTCAGGAAACACCATATATTTT. This codes for CASSLGGGASGNTIYF. The variable domain in full, with the rest retrieved from reference TRBV7-2 and TRBJ1-3, is GAGVSQSPSNKVTEKGKDVELRCDPISGHTALYWYRQSLGQGLEFLIYFQGNSAPDKSGLPSDRFSAERTGGSVSTLTIQRTQQEDSAVYLCASSLGGGASGNTIYFGEGSWLTVV.

This chain connects TRBV29-1 to TRBJ2-3, with D possibly matching TRBD1 (6 bases). V was trimmed by 7 bases and J by 10 bases, leaving 15 bases between them. The CDR3 sequence is 11 residues long. In germline, CDR1 is SQVTM, CDR2 ANQGSEA. The DNA of the CDR3 is TGCAGCGGCAATCAGGGGAAAGCGCAGTATTTT. Encoded protein: CSGNQGKAQYF.

CDR3 in DNA: TGTGCCATCAGTGTATCCGGGTCGACTGAAGCTTTCTTT. This translates into CAISVSGSTEAFF. V gene TRBV10-3 combines with J gene TRBJ1-1, with D unclear. CDR1 and CDR2 from the germline V gene are ENHRY and SYGVKD. The V and J ends lost 4 bases and 5 bases respectively, with 11 bases between them. The CDR3 extends over 13 amino acids.

The chain is built from TRBV12-3 or TRBV12-4 and TRBJ2-7; 8 bases are shared with TRBD2. This CDR3 spans 14 amino acids. V lost 5 bases, J lost 5 bases, and 8 bases stayed unmatched. This CDR3 reads CASSPYSGVDEQYF. The CDR3 nucleotides read TGTGCCAGCAGTCCCTATAGCGGGGTCGACGAGCAGTACTTC.

This clonotype was picked up a small number of times. The rearrangement uses TRBV20-1 and TRBJ2-1; D assignment may be TRBD1 or TRBD2 (5 bases each). CDR1 and CDR2 from the germline V gene are DFQATT and SNEGSKA (reference sequence). The germline V and J ends were trimmed by 0 bases and 9 bases, with 21 bases remaining between them. There are 16 residues in the CDR3. This CDR3 is CSARDGSVAGAAEQFF. DNA of the CDR3: TGCAGTGCTAGAGATGGTTCCGTGGCCGGGGCCGCTGAGCAGTTCTTC.

The chain recombines TRBV18 with TRBJ2-7; D is ambiguous. Germline V gene sequence: CDR1 KGHSH, CDR2 LQKENI. The V end lost 2 bases, the J end lost 6 bases, and 8 bases lay between the germline ends. This CDR3 has 12 amino acids. This CDR3 reads CASSPTDGEQYF. In DNA form, the CDR3 reads TGTGCCAGCTCACCAACCGATGGCGAGCAGTACTTC.

In its sample, this clonotype was seen a few times. V gene TRBV19 combines with J gene TRBJ1-1; no reliable D call. With 7 bases removed from V and 1 base from J, the gap between germline ends came to 13 bases. Germline V gene data show CDR1 as LNHDA and CDR2 as SQIVND (reference sequence). The CDR3 spans 14 residues. The CDR3 DNA sequence: TGTGCCAGTATCGAACCCGGCAGGAACACTGAAGCTTTCTTT. It translates to CASIEPGRNTEAFF.

The chain joins TRBV6-5 to TRBJ2-7; no firm D call. V was cut by 3 bases and J by 0 bases, with 9 bases left in between. Germline CDR1 and CDR2: MNHEY and SVGAGI. This CDR3 region has 14 residues. The DNA of the CDR3 is TGTGCCAGCAGTTATTGGCCAGCCTCCTACGAGCAGTACTTC. Translation: CASSYWPASYEQYF.

The chain uses TRBV21-1 and TRBJ2-3; the table's TRBD2 call for D was not verified on the DNA. TRBV21-1 is assigned pseudogene status. The CDR3 length is 15 residues. CDR3 sequence reads: CASSPSGLRTDTQYF. CDR3 DNA sequence: TGTGCCAGCAGCCCCTCCGGGTTACGCACAGATACGCAGTATTTT.

The chain combines TRBV20-1 with TRBJ2-7; 11 bases agree with TRBD2. After removal of 5 bases from V and 3 bases from J, the junction contained 6 bases not matched to a gene. The CDR3 is 14 residues long. CDR1 is DFQATT and CDR2 is SNEGSKA in the germline V gene (reference sequence). The CDR3 region is CSASRLAGSYEQYF. Here the CDR3 DNA reads TGCAGTGCTTCTCGACTAGCGGGGAGCTACGAGCAGTACTTC.

As to this clonotype: A junction end diverges from the germline sequence, so it may reflect a read error. The V and J genes are TRBV7-9 and TRBJ1-1; D gene uncertain. From germline, CDR1 is SEHNR and CDR2 FQNEAQ (reference sequence). The CDR3 has 12 amino acids. The CDR3 DNA reads as TGTGCCAGTAGCTTATTGTTTCCTGAAGCTTTCTTT. As protein: CASSLLFPEAFF.

The chain joins TRBV6-1 to TRBJ1-1; weak D call: TRBD1 (6 bases). This CDR3 has 16 residues. CDR1 is MNHNS, CDR2 SASEGT, per germline. The V gene lost 6 bases and the J gene lost 0 bases, with 17 bases spanning the gap. Here the CDR3 DNA reads TGTGCCAGCAGACAGGGCGGGGGGCTAGTGAACACTGAAGCTTTCTTT. Amino acids: CASRQGGGLVNTEAFF.

This chain uses TRBV7-8 with TRBJ2-3; D uncertain. Germline assignment: CDR1 SGHVS and CDR2 FQNEAQ. The V end was cut by 3 bases, the J end by 0 bases, with 1 base between. The CDR3 totals 12 residues. As DNA, the CDR3 is TGTGCCAGCAGCTTGAGCACAGATACGCAGTATTTT. Protein: CASSLSTDTQYF.

The CDR3 DNA is TGTGCCAGCAAAATAACAGGGGGCGCAGATACGCAGTATTTT. Amino acid sequence: CASKITGGADTQYF. This sequence joins TRBV6-4 and TRBJ2-3, with 9 bases that match TRBD1. This CDR3 comprises 14 residues. V dropped 7 bases and J dropped 4; count of bases not matched to a gene: 6. Germline V gene lookup returns CDR1 MRHNA and CDR2 SNTAGT.

V is TRBV10-3 and J is TRBJ1-5, with D tentatively TRBD1 (6 bases). This CDR3 is 13 amino acids long. Looked up from germline, CDR1 is ENHRY and CDR2 is SYGVKD. Trimming pared 6 bases from V and 7 bases from J, leaving 13 bases between. CDR3 protein: CAISSGERQPQHF. The CDR3 DNA reads TGTGCCATCAGCTCAGGGGAGCGGCAGCCCCAGCATTTT.

This clonotype was seen a handful of times. The chain employs TRBV4-2 and TRBJ1-5; D possibly corresponds to TRBD1 (6 bases). CDR3 length equals 16 residues. The V and J ends lost 2 bases and 5 bases respectively, with 16 bases between them. Germline V gene lookup returns CDR1 LGHNA and CDR2 YNFKEQ. CDR3 bases: TGTGCCAGCAGCCAATTCGGGCAGGGGCGGGATCAGCCCCAGCATTTT. It yields the protein CASSQFGQGRDQPQHF.

This clonotype was counted between two and nine times. The rearrangement uses TRBV6-1 and TRBJ2-6; the match to TRBD1 covers 7 bases. Germline lookup yields CDR1 MNHNS and CDR2 SASEGT. The CDR3 consists of 17 residues. V lost 5 bases and J lost 0; bases outside the gene matches: 7. CDR3 protein: CASSLDRDSSGANVLTF. The DNA of the CDR3 is TGTGCCAGCAGTCTTGACAGGGATAGCTCTGGGGCCAACGTCCTGACTTTC.

The chain uses TRBV7-9 and TRBJ1-2, with 8 bases that match TRBD1. V lost 5 bases to trimming and J lost 6 bases; unmatched junction nucleotides: 5. This CDR3 has 13 amino acids. Germline values: CDR1 SEHNR, CDR2 FQNEAQ (reference sequence). The CDR3 region is CASSPQGVDGYTF. CDR3 nucleotide sequence: TGTGCCAGCAGCCCACAGGGGGTGGATGGCTACACCTTC.

The chain recombines TRBV12-3 or TRBV12-4 with TRBJ2-7; tentatively, D is TRBD1 (5 bases). V lost 5 bases to trimming and J lost 1 base, with 12 bases between them. There are 14 residues in the CDR3. Here the CDR3 reads CASSRTGFSYEQYF. The CDR3 coding sequence is TGTGCCAGCAGTCGAACAGGATTTTCCTACGAGCAGTACTTC.

The rearrangement links TRBV19 to TRBJ2-2; D unresolved. V lost 5 bases, J lost 0 bases, and 10 bases lay in between. CDR3 length: 15 amino acids. Germline CDR1 is LNHDA and CDR2 is SQIVND (reference sequence). CDR3 region: CASSADNANTGELFF. CDR3 nucleotides: TGTGCCAGTAGTGCTGACAACGCGAACACCGGGGAGCTGTTTTTT.

The chain recombines TRBV20-1 with TRBJ2-2, with TRBD2 identical over 16 bases. Germline V gene sequence: CDR1 DFQATT, CDR2 SNEGSKA (reference sequence). This CDR3 spans 17 amino acids. V trimming: 6 bases; J trimming: 8 bases; junction bases outside the gene matches: 12. For the CDR3, the DNA is TGCAGTGCAGCCGGGACTAGCGGGGGGGCTAGTGCGGGGGAGCTGTTTTTT. Translating gives CSAAGTSGGASAGELFF.

This clonotype counts as medium-sized. The chain combines TRBV6-5 with TRBJ1-2; a weak D match, TRBD1 (5 bases). This CDR3 has 15 residues. V gave up 2 bases and J gave up 4 bases, with 14 bases separating them. Germline V gene lookup returns CDR1 MNHEY and CDR2 SVGAGI. CDR3 sequence (DNA): TGTGCCAGCAGTTACGATGGGCAGGGAGTCTATGGCTACACCTTC. The encoded protein is CASSYDGQGVYGYTF.

V and J are TRBV5-1 and TRBJ1-2, with D possibly being TRBD1 (6 bases). Trimming stripped 4 bases from V and 2 bases from J, with 15 bases between. CDR1 is SGHRS, CDR2 YFSETQ, per germline. The CDR3 is 15 amino acids. CDR3: CASSSGTPTNYGYTF. Written as DNA, the CDR3 is TGCGCCAGCAGCAGCGGGACACCGACCAACTATGGCTACACCTTC.

This clonotype came up a few times. This sequence joins TRBV7-2 and TRBJ1-2, with 7 nucleotides matching TRBD1. V lost 2 bases, J lost 3 bases, and 6 bases stayed unmatched. Germline V gene lookup returns CDR1 SGHTA and CDR2 FQGNSA. The CDR3 is 15 amino acids. This CDR3 reads CASSLRQGGHYGYTF. The CDR3 DNA follows: TGTGCCAGCAGCTTAAGACAGGGAGGGCACTATGGCTACACCTTC.

The chain is built from TRBV20-1 and TRBJ1-2; D gene uncertain. V was trimmed by 5 bases and J by 4 bases, leaving 11 bases between them. Germline V lookup: CDR1 DFQATT, CDR2 SNEGSKA (reference sequence). The length of the CDR3 is 12 residues. CDR3 DNA: TGCAGTGCTTCCTTCTCAGGCTATGGCTACACCTTC. It translates to CSASFSGYGYTF.